The subject of this entry is one T cell receptor (beta chain). Trimming removed 10 bases from V and 3 bases from J, with 18 bases in between. This CDR3 has 14 amino acids. CDR1 and CDR2 from the germline V gene are MNHEY and SVGAGI. Libraries were prepared by immunoSEQ multiplex PCR; TCRdb keeps only in-frame clonotypes and omits some of them. The repertoire holds 35,000 to 40,000 clones, 89% seen once, with approximately 0.75% in the top ten. The record originates from a study of T cell changes during pregnancy in multiple sclerosis. The rearrangement links TRBV6-5 to TRBJ1-2; no definite D call. This sequence originates from a female donor in good health, enrolled as a control in a pregnancy study. The sequencing here drew on CD4+ T cells from peripheral blood mononuclear cells, taken after pregnancy. This CDR3 is CATRRGSTDYGYTF. The CDR3 region has the DNA TGTGCCACAAGACGAGGGAGTACCGACTATGGCTACACCTTC.